The present T cell receptor (beta chain) was sequenced within a study of CD8+ T cells in alopecia areata. Extraction of RNA preceded its reverse transcription into cDNA, which served as the sequencing template. Assay: immunoSEQ multiplex PCR; the TCRdb copy retains only in-frame clones and omits some. The table lists 120,000 to 150,000 clones, 80% to 90% of them singletons. As for treatment: oral pan-JAK inhibitor, 5-10 mg twice daily. Alopecia areata patients had lesional scalp punch biopsies and peripheral blood taken from them. About this clone itself: Its specificity is not known.

J lost 2 bases, V lost 3 bases, and 7 bases had no gene match. Germline V CDR1 and CDR2: KGHSH, LQKENI. The CDR3 covers 15 residues. Whole-study results and caveats: Baseline CD8+ expansion's link to response remains uncertain, as there was one nonresponder. In scalp samples, resident alphabeta T cells of normal skin are also sequenced. The study found that many expanded lesional clones persisted in scalp and blood during tofacitinib.

The TCR was taken from a human donor with alopecia areata. Here the sequenced sample was CD8+ T cells sorted from blood, taken at week 4, from a patient treated with tofacitinib. This sequence joins TRBV18 and TRBJ2-7, with TRBD1 matching 7 bases. The CDR3 nucleotides are TGTGCCAGCTCACCCCAGCCGGGACAGACCTACGAGCAGTACTTC. It translates to CASSPQPGQTYEQYF.